This TCR beta chain comes out of a study of cytomegalovirus exposure and HLA in healthy donors. Comment on this clone: Its antigen is unknown.

Use of 60 Vbeta and 13 Jbeta primers characterized the PCR. Assay used: immunoSEQ multiplex PCR; TCRdb lists only in-frame clones, some missing. The sample lists some 180,000 clones; roughly 90% were seen once. Notes on the study in general: TCR beta chains associated with HLA were, in a later analysis, more clonally expanded than equally common others.

The CDR3 sequence is 16 residues long. V was pared by 0 bases and J by 3 bases, with 14 bases between. Germline assignment: CDR1 KGHSY and CDR2 FQNENV. This rearrangement joins TRBV16 to TRBJ1-2; D might be TRBD1 (6 bases). This TCR was sampled from a girl less than two years old in good health and CMV-seronegative. Source material: PBMCs. The CDR3 nucleotides read TGTGCCAGCAGCCAATCTCCGAACAGGGCCCACTATGGCTACACCTTC. Translation: CASSQSPNRAHYGYTF.